The clone carrying this TCR beta chain was seen repeatedly, ten times or more. This sample is part of a study of T cells in Graves' hyperthyroidism and ophthalmopathy. The source material, RNA transcripts, was used to amplify TCR beta CDR3 regions. TCR CDR3 regions were first amplified by RT-PCR with HTBI primers. From the multiplex PCR reads, TCRdb called clonotypes with MiXCR, one entry per CDR3 protein. The top ten hold over 45% of the sample, which has roughly 300,000 distinct CDR3 sequences, roughly a fifth seen once. Germline V CDR1 and CDR2: SEHNR, FQNEAQ (reference sequence). V was pared by 6 bases and J by 3 bases, with 18 bases between. This CDR3 spans 15 amino acids.

This TCR was recovered from a woman aged 50 to 65 with Graves' hyperthyroidism. Sequencing was done on a sample of blood. This chain joins TRBV7-9 and TRBJ2-7; weak D call: TRBD1 (6 bases). The CDR3 reads CASRNTRRTDYEQYF. Here the CDR3 DNA reads TGTGCCAGCAGAAATACGCGTAGGACAGACTACGAGCAGTACTTC. Full variable domain (outside the CDR3, taken from reference TRBV7-9 and TRBJ2-7): DTGVSQNPRHKITKRGQNVTFRCDPISEHNRLYWYRQTLGQGPEFLTYFQNEAQLEKSRLLSDRFSAERPKGSFSTLEIQRTEQGDSAMYLCASRNTRRTDYEQYFGPGTRLTVT.